The T cell receptor beta chain under discussion was sequenced for a study of CD8+ T cells in alopecia areata. Study-wide results and limits: In patients, TCRs were shared less clearly than in mice, and HLA may possibly be involved.

Comment on this clone: Its specificity is not known. This sample includes further DNA sequences coding for the same CDR3.

The authors extracted RNA and reverse transcribed it into cDNA as the sequencing template. The table came from immunoSEQ multiplex PCR; TCRdb's copy has only in-frame clones and leaves some out. Among about 190,000 clones, about 60% were seen once, and the ten largest hold around 0.7%. The treatment is: oral pan-JAK inhibitor, 5-10 mg twice daily. J was trimmed by 4 bases and V by 0 bases; bases with no gene match: 1. The V gene's germline CDR1 is SGDLS and CDR2 YYNGEE. CDR3 length: 15 amino acids. The sequence derives from a human donor with alopecia areata. Material: CD4+ T cells sorted from blood, obtained at week 4, from a patient treated with tofacitinib. The V gene is TRBV9, the J gene TRBJ2-1, with 10 bases identical to TRBD2. Written as DNA, the CDR3 is TGTGCCAGCAGCGTAGGGACTAGCGGATACAATGAGCAGTTCTTC. Encoded protein: CASSVGTSGYNEQFF.